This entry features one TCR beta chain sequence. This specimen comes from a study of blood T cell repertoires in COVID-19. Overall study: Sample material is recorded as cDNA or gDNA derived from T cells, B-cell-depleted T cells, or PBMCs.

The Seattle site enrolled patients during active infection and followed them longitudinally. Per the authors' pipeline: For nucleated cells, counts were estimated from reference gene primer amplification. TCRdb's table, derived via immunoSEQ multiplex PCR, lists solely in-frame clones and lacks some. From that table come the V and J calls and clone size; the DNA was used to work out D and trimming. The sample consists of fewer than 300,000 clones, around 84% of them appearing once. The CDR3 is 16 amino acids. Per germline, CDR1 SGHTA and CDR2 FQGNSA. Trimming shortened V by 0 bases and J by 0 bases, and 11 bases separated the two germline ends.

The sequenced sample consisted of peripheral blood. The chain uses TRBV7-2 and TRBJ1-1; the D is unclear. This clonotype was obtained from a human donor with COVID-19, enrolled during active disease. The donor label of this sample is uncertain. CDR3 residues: CASSLAPGGMNTEAFF. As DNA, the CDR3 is TGTGCCAGCAGCTTAGCCCCGGGAGGGATGAACACTGAAGCTTTCTTT.